Presented here are 15 T cell receptor beta chains from one specimen sequenced in a study of blood T cell repertoires in COVID-19. Using immunoSEQ multiplex PCR, the repertoire was profiled, and TCRdb retains in-frame clones only, with some absent. The table records 400,000 to 500,000 clones, roughly 84% of them present only once. The specimen sequenced was PBMCs or T cells enriched from blood (not recorded which). Receptors originate from a woman aged 18 to 35 who had been exposed to COVID-19.

This clone was counted once. J is TRBJ2-7 and V is TRBV28; no clear D gene. Germline CDR1 reads MDHEN; CDR2 reads SYDVKM. The CDR3 runs 13 residues. Trimming took off 6 bases at V and 0 bases at J, with 9 bases between the two ends. CDR3 sequence: CASRISFSYEQYF. In DNA, the CDR3 is TGTGCCAGCAGGATAAGCTTCTCCTACGAGCAGTACTTC. Based on the CDR3 plus reference TRBV28 and TRBJ2-7, the full variable domain is DVKVTQSSRYLVKRTGEKVFLECVQDMDHENMFWYRQDPGLGLRLIYFSYDVKMKEKGDIPEGYSVSREKKERFSLILESASTNQTSMYLCASRISFSYEQYFGPGTRLTVT.

This clone has only one observation. The V call is TRBV5-1, the J call TRBJ2-1; TRBD1 agrees at 9 bases. Trimming cost V 2 bases and J 10 bases; bases outside gene matches: 4. CDR3 size: 13 residues. Germline V gene sequence: CDR1 SGHRS, CDR2 YFSETQ. DNA of the CDR3: TGCGCCAGCAGCTTCGGGACAGGGCTAGAGCAGTTCTTC. Its translation: CASSFGTGLEQFF.

The genes are TRBV7-2 and TRBJ2-7; 11 nucleotides line up with TRBD1. The junction had 3 bases not matched to a gene; V was cut back by 8 bases and J by 3 bases. The CDR3 covers 13 residues. CDR1 SGHTA and CDR2 FQGNSA come from the germline V gene. The CDR3 nucleotides read TGTGCCAGCGAGGGACAGGGGGACTACGAGCAGTACTTC. Translation: CASEGQGDYEQYF.

The chain uses TRBV4-2 and TRBJ1-1, with D tentatively TRBD1 (6 bases). V was shortened by 0 bases and J by 7 bases, with 15 bases between the two germline ends. This CDR3 has 15 amino acids. CDR1 is LGHNA and CDR2 is YNFKEQ in the germline V gene. The CDR3 nucleotides read TGTGCCAGCAGCCAAGAAGGACGGGGGGCCGGTGAAGCTTTCTTT. It specifies CASSQEGRGAGEAFF.

The chain recombines TRBV30 with TRBJ2-7; TRBD2 matches 7 bases. V lost 1 base, J lost 9 bases, and 9 bases stayed unmatched. Germline assignment: CDR1 GTSNPN and CDR2 SVGIG (reference sequence). The CDR3 is made up of 13 amino acids. The CDR3 DNA is TGTGCCTGGAGTGCCCTGGGAGGGGTTGGGCAGTACTTC. Translating it yields CAWSALGGVGQYF.

CDR3 DNA sequence: TGTGCCAGCAGCGCGTGGGCCCAAAGAGGGTACGAGCAGTACTTC. Amino acids: CASSAWAQRGYEQYF. This sequence joins TRBV7-2 and TRBJ2-7; perhaps TRBD2 as D (5 bases). V was trimmed by 5 bases and J by 4 bases, leaving 18 bases between them. The germline gives CDR1 SGHTA, CDR2 FQGNSA. The CDR3 runs to 15 residues.

CDR3 nucleotide sequence: TGTGCCAGCAGCAGAGGCGGAACAGGCCTCTATGAGCAGTTCTTC. Protein sequence: CASSRGGTGLYEQFF. This chain uses TRBV28 with TRBJ2-1; a weak D match, TRBD1 (5 bases). The CDR3 sequence is 15 residues long. V was clipped by 6 bases and J by 8 bases, with 20 bases between them. Germline V lookup: CDR1 MDHEN, CDR2 SYDVKM. The full variable domain, with the rest looked up from reference TRBV28 and TRBJ2-1, is DVKVTQSSRYLVKRTGEKVFLECVQDMDHENMFWYRQDPGLGLRLIYFSYDVKMKEKGDIPEGYSVSREKKERFSLILESASTNQTSMYLCASSRGGTGLYEQFFGPGTRLTVL.

DNA of the CDR3: TGTGCCAGCTCACCATCACAGAAAAACATTCAGTACTTC. Translation gives CASSPSQKNIQYF. This chain uses TRBV18 with TRBJ2-4; D is uncertain. There are 13 residues in the CDR3. The germline gives CDR1 KGHSH, CDR2 LQKENI. V dropped 2 bases and J dropped 4 bases, with 6 bases sitting between them.

The rearrangement links TRBV2 to TRBJ1-5; possibly TRBD1 for D (6 bases). The germline CDR1 and CDR2 sequences are SNHLY and FYNNEI. Trimming cost V 6 bases and J 0 bases, with 15 bases left between them. The CDR3 has 16 amino acids. DNA of the CDR3: TGTGCCAGCAGCATGGAACAGGGTGGTAGCAATCAGCCCCAGCATTTT. It codes for CASSMEQGGSNQPQHF.

The chain recombines TRBV6-2 or TRBV6-3 with TRBJ2-2; D is ambiguous. Germline V gene lookup returns CDR1 MNHEY and CDR2 SVGEGT. V was pared by 1 base and J by 0 bases, with 9 bases between. CDR3 length: 16 residues. In DNA form, the CDR3 reads TGTGCCAGCAGTTACTTGGGCAGAGCGAACACCGGGGAGCTGTTTTTT. It is translated as CASSYLGRANTGELFF.

V and J are TRBV5-1 and TRBJ1-5; TRBD1 is a possible D gene (5 bases). Deletions cut 0 bases from V and 3 bases from J, with 7 bases between. CDR3 size: 14 residues. The V gene's germline CDR1 is SGHRS and CDR2 YFSETQ. The CDR3 DNA sequence: TGCGCCAGCAGCTTGGAAGGGGCCAATCAGCCCCAGCATTTT. It yields the protein CASSLEGANQPQHF.

This chain links TRBV13 with TRBJ2-7; D is unclear. V lost 0 bases and J 2 bases, leaving 8 bases between the germline ends. The CDR3 is made up of 14 amino acids. Germline CDR1 and CDR2: PRHDT and FYEKMQ (reference sequence). DNA of the CDR3: TGTGCCAGCAGCTTAGGCGGCACTACCTACGAGCAGTACTTC. It encodes CASSLGGTTYEQYF.

V gene TRBV6-6 combines with J gene TRBJ2-7; D gene unclear. The V gene lost 0 bases and the J gene lost 4 bases, with 4 bases spanning the gap. Germline-derived CDR1 and CDR2 are MNHNY and SVGAGI (reference sequence). The CDR3 is 12 amino acids. The CDR3 spells CASSYSLYEQYF. The CDR3 bases are TGTGCCAGCAGTTACTCCCTTTACGAGCAGTACTTC.

This clone has a handful of counts. The chain combines TRBV6-5 with TRBJ2-7; tentatively, D is TRBD2 (7 bases). CDR1 and CDR2 (germline): MNHEY, SVGAGI. Deletions cut 7 bases from V and 0 bases from J, with 16 bases between. The CDR3 is 15 amino acids. The CDR3: CASTGEGGSSYEQYF. DNA for the CDR3: TGTGCCAGCACCGGGGAGGGGGGGAGCTCCTACGAGCAGTACTTC.

The rearrangement uses TRBV14 and TRBJ1-6; D gene unclear. The V gene's germline CDR1 is SGHDN and CDR2 FVKESK. Trimming removed 0 bases at V and 4 bases at J, with 7 bases between. This CDR3 region has 15 residues. CDR3 protein: CASSQDWAYNSPLHF. CDR3 nucleotide sequence: TGTGCCAGCAGCCAAGATTGGGCGTATAATTCACCCCTCCACTTT.